Shown below are 21 T cell receptor beta chains from a single sample sequenced in a study of cytomegalovirus exposure and HLA in healthy donors. Data came from immunoSEQ multiplex PCR; TCRdb stores just in-frame clones and leaves some out. The sample carries about 48,000 clones, around 90% recorded once. Input material: PBMCs. The receptors come from a woman in her 30s in good health and CMV-seronegative.

This chain uses TRBV5-1 with TRBJ2-7, with 7 positions matching TRBD1. CDR1 and CDR2 from the germline V gene are SGHRS and YFSETQ. CDR3 size: 14 residues. The trim removed 2 bases at V and 5 bases at J, leaving 7 bases unmatched. The CDR3 nucleotides are TGCGCCAGCAGCTTCCGACAGGGTGGCCACGAGCAGTACTTC. This translates into CASSFRQGGHEQYF.

The rearrangement joins TRBV15 to TRBJ1-2, with D perhaps TRBD1 (5 bases). There are 15 residues in the CDR3. Germline V gene lookup returns CDR1 LNHNV and CDR2 YYDKDF (reference sequence). V was cut by 6 bases and J by 6 bases, with 20 bases left in between. CDR3 in amino acids: CATRSTDTPQNGYTF. CDR3 in DNA: TGTGCCACCAGGAGCACGGACACCCCGCAGAATGGCTACACCTTC.

The V call is TRBV2, the J call TRBJ1-1; D gene unclear. CDR1 and CDR2 from the germline V gene are SNHLY and FYNNEI. CDR3 length: 14 residues. The V gene lost 5 bases and the J gene lost 3 bases, with 13 bases spanning the gap. The CDR3 coding sequence is TGTGCCAGCAGTAAAGGTACCGGGTACACTGAAGCTTTCTTT. It is translated as CASSKGTGYTEAFF. The entire variable domain, with the rest obtained from reference TRBV2 and TRBJ1-1, is as follows: EPEVTQTPSHQVTQMGQEVILRCVPISNHLYFYWYRQILGQKVEFLVSFYNNEISEKSEIFDDQFSVERPDGSNFTLKIRSTKLEDSAMYFCASSKGTGYTEAFFGQGTRLTVV.

This chain links TRBV28 with TRBJ1-4; D possibly corresponds to TRBD1 (5 bases). The germline V gene encodes CDR1 MDHEN and CDR2 SYDVKM. CDR3 length equals 13 residues. Trimming removed 0 bases from V and 7 bases from J, with 6 bases in between. The CDR3 reads CASSLWGREKLFF. CDR3 nucleotide sequence: TGTGCCAGCAGTTTATGGGGGCGTGAAAAACTGTTTTTT.

The chain employs TRBV2 and TRBJ2-3; D possibly corresponds to TRBD1 (5 bases). Trimming took 11 bases from V and 6 from J, leaving 12 bases between them. This CDR3 contains 11 residues. The germline V gene has CDR1 SNHLY and CDR2 FYNNEI. The CDR3 coding sequence is TGTGCCGGGGCGGTCCAGGATACGCAGTATTTT. It is translated as CAGAVQDTQYF.

The chain links TRBV27 to TRBJ1-2; no clear D gene. CDR3 length: 13 residues. Germline V gives CDR1 MNHEY, CDR2 SMNVEV (reference sequence). Trimming cost V 6 bases and J 1 base, with 9 bases left between them. The CDR3: CASSLRFNYGYTF. As DNA, the CDR3 is TGTGCCAGCAGCCTCAGATTTAACTATGGCTACACCTTC.

The chain has TRBV29-1 and TRBJ1-1; no clear D gene. CDR3 length equals 13 residues. Per germline, CDR1 SQVTM and CDR2 ANQGSEA. V dropped 5 bases and J dropped 0 bases, with 10 bases sitting between them. CDR3 sequence (DNA): TGCAGCGTTAACCAGATCATGAACACTGAAGCTTTCTTT. Amino acid sequence: CSVNQIMNTEAFF.

The table lists this clone with a few counts. This rearrangement joins TRBV7-2 to TRBJ2-7, with D perhaps TRBD1 (6 bases). V lost 6 bases, J lost 6 bases, and 12 bases lay in between. Germline V gene sequence: CDR1 SGHTA, CDR2 FQGNSA. CDR3 length: 12 amino acids. CDR3 sequence (DNA): TGTGCCAGCAGTTTCACAGGGATCGAGCAGTACTTC. Residues: CASSFTGIEQYF.

This clone ranks as hyperexpanded. This sequence joins TRBV9 and TRBJ2-3; unclear D gene. From germline, CDR1 is SGDLS and CDR2 YYNGEE. This CDR3 spans 14 amino acids. The V end lost 6 bases, the J end lost 4 bases, and 15 bases lay between the germline ends. In DNA, the CDR3 is TGTGCCAGCAACCTCAACGAGGCCGCAGATACGCAGTATTTT. Its protein is CASNLNEAADTQYF.

V is TRBV7-9 and J is TRBJ1-4; 8 bases fit TRBD1. CDR3 size: 17 residues. Germline lookup yields CDR1 SEHNR and CDR2 FQNEAQ (reference sequence). Trimming took 6 bases from V and 1 from J; bases not matched to a gene: 10. CDR3 in amino acids: CASSPGTGDLTNEKLFF. The DNA of the CDR3 is TGTGCCAGCAGTCCCGGGACAGGTGACTTAACTAATGAAAAACTGTTTTTT.

The CDR3 nucleotides are TGTGCCAGCAGCGAGCCCGGGACAGGGAACACCGGGGAGCTGTTTTTT. Protein: CASSEPGTGNTGELFF. The V and J genes are TRBV9 and TRBJ2-2; TRBD1 agrees at 8 bases. The germline V gene encodes CDR1 SGDLS and CDR2 YYNGEE. The ends lost 3 bases at V and 1 base at J; junction bases unmatched: 5. This CDR3 region has 16 residues.

This sequence joins TRBV18 and TRBJ2-3; weak D call: TRBD1 (5 bases). The germline CDR1 and CDR2 sequences are KGHSH and LQKENI. V lost 4 bases, J lost 4 bases, and 15 bases lay in between. CDR3 size: 15 residues. Here the CDR3 reads CASSRGKGRADTQYF. The CDR3 DNA reads TGTGCCAGCTCACGTGGTAAGGGGCGCGCAGATACGCAGTATTTT.

The V gene is TRBV28, the J gene TRBJ2-1; no clear D gene. The CDR3 has 15 residues. V lost 8 bases and J lost 1, with 15 bases in between. Germline V CDR1 and CDR2: MDHEN, SYDVKM. CDR3 nucleotide sequence: TGTGCCAGCGGAACAGCATTTACATCCTACAATGAGCAGTTCTTC. As protein: CASGTAFTSYNEQFF.

CDR3 region: CASSQSRDSQETQYF. The CDR3, as DNA: TGTGCCAGCAGCCAAAGCCGGGACTCACAAGAGACCCAGTACTTC. V and J are TRBV4-2 and TRBJ2-5; perhaps TRBD2 as D (6 bases). V shed 2 bases and J shed 2 bases, with 12 bases lying between them. The germline CDR1 and CDR2 sequences are LGHNA and YNFKEQ. The CDR3 spans 15 residues.

The chain combines TRBV18 with TRBJ2-1; unclear D gene. The CDR3 consists of 12 residues. Germline values: CDR1 KGHSH, CDR2 LQKENI. V gave up 4 bases and J gave up 5 bases, with 6 bases separating them. The CDR3 nucleotides are TGTGCCAGCTCACGACTTGACAATGAGCAGTTCTTC. Its protein is CASSRLDNEQFF.

This chain connects TRBV27 to TRBJ1-5; TRBD1 matches 7 bases. The CDR3 loop spans 14 amino acids. V dropped 5 bases and J dropped 5; count of bases not matched to a gene: 6. CDR1 is MNHEY and CDR2 is SMNVEV in the germline V gene (reference sequence). The CDR3: CASSPRQGHQPQHF. The CDR3 DNA reads as TGTGCCAGCAGTCCCCGACAGGGCCATCAGCCCCAGCATTTT.

The genes are TRBV4-1 and TRBJ2-3; no clear D gene. Germline loops: CDR1 MGHRA, CDR2 YSYEKL. Trimming pared 0 bases from V and 5 bases from J, leaving 12 bases between. The CDR3 has 15 residues. The CDR3 DNA sequence: TGCGCCAGCAGCCAAGATTGGGCCCCCTTAGATACGCAGTATTTT. This codes for CASSQDWAPLDTQYF.

The chain couples TRBV2 to TRBJ1-4; TRBD1 might be the D (5 bases). This CDR3 region has 13 residues. The germline V and J ends were trimmed by 5 bases and 5 bases, with 9 bases remaining between them. CDR1 SNHLY and CDR2 FYNNEI come from the germline V gene. CDR3: CASSFRQNEKLFF. The CDR3 bases are TGTGCCAGCAGTTTTAGACAGAATGAAAAACTGTTTTTT. Full variable domain (outside the CDR3, taken from reference TRBV2 and TRBJ1-4): EPEVTQTPSHQVTQMGQEVILRCVPISNHLYFYWYRQILGQKVEFLVSFYNNEISEKSEIFDDQFSVERPDGSNFTLKIRSTKLEDSAMYFCASSFRQNEKLFFGSGTQLSVL.

This clone appeared a single time. CDR3 coding DNA: TGTGCCAGCAGCTTGGGTCCGGGGCTAGCGGGGCCCCAAGAGACCCAGTACTTC. It specifies CASSLGPGLAGPQETQYF. The chain joins TRBV5-5 to TRBJ2-5, with TRBD2 matching 9 bases. This CDR3 spans 18 amino acids. Germline CDR1 and CDR2: SGHKS and YYEKEE (reference sequence). Losses at the gene ends were 0 bases for V and 1 base for J; bases not matched to a gene: 10.

The chain joins TRBV28 to TRBJ1-1; D remains unclear. The germline gives CDR1 MDHEN, CDR2 SYDVKM. V dropped 6 bases and J dropped 3 bases, with 14 bases sitting between them. This CDR3 is 14 amino acids long. The CDR3 protein is CASRRRLGDTEAFF. CDR3 bases: TGTGCCAGCAGGAGGCGGCTCGGGGACACTGAAGCTTTCTTT.

The genes are TRBV4-3 and TRBJ1-1; the D is unclear. Trimming cost V 2 bases and J 0 bases, with 10 bases left between them. The CDR3 totals 15 residues. Germline V gene sequence: CDR1 LGHNA, CDR2 YSLEER. Here the CDR3 reads CASSQLADMNTEAFF. Written as DNA, the CDR3 is TGCGCCAGCAGCCAATTGGCAGACATGAACACTGAAGCTTTCTTT.